The clone carrying this T cell receptor beta chain was seen a few times. Antigen specificity is unknown. Indicated treatment: oral pan-JAK inhibitor, 5-10 mg twice daily. The CDR3 runs to 11 residues. CDR1 is SQVTM and CDR2 is ANQGSEA in the germline V gene. V was pared by 0 bases and J by 10 bases, with 9 bases between. This sample was included in a study of CD8+ T cells in alopecia areata. The study, taken as a whole, reports: Sequencing of scalp tissue also captures the resident alphabeta T cells of normal skin. With patients, TCR sharing proved less clear than in mice, a difference possibly related to HLA.

The authors extracted RNA and reverse transcribed it into cDNA as the sequencing template. Sequenced by immunoSEQ multiplex PCR; TCRdb stores in-frame clones only, minus some. Among more than 110,000 clones listed, about 56% were seen once. The sequenced sample was CD8+ T cells sorted from blood, obtained at week 4, from a patient treated with tofacitinib. The chain links TRBV29-1 to TRBJ1-2, with D possibly matching TRBD1 (5 bases). The source is a human donor with alopecia areata. CDR3 protein: CSVEEYRLYTF. The CDR3 region has the DNA TGCAGCGTTGAAGAGTACAGGCTCTACACCTTC. Full variable domain (missing parts from reference TRBV29-1 and TRBJ1-2): SAVISQKPSRDICQRGTSLTIQCQVDSQVTMMFWYRQQPGQSLTLIATANQGSEATYESGFVIDKFPISRPNLTFSTLTVSNMSPEDSSIYLCSVEEYRLYTFGSGTRLTVV.